This record concerns one T cell receptor (beta chain) sequence. Produced via immunoSEQ multiplex PCR; TCRdb's table is partial and in-frame only. The sample includes approximately 100,000 clones, over 80% of them seen just once. Trimming shortened V by 1 base and J by 5 bases, and 10 bases separated the two germline ends. The CDR3 loop spans 14 amino acids. Germline values: CDR1 SGDLS, CDR2 YYNGEE. This specimen belongs to a study of blood T cell repertoires in COVID-19. The V call is TRBV9, the J call TRBJ2-1; D perhaps matches TRBD2 (5 bases). The sequenced material came from peripheral blood. The TCR sequence derives from a man in his forties or fifties with active COVID-19. In DNA, the CDR3 is TGTGCCAGCAGCGTAAGCGGTTCAGACAATGAGCAGTTCTTC. It specifies CASSVSGSDNEQFF.